Below, 9 T cell receptor beta chains from the same sample are listed, as sequenced in a study of CXCR3-negative and CXCR3-positive naive CD8 T cells. The TRB libraries of cDNA were built by UMI-labeled 5' RACE. From the 5' RACE reads, TCRdb lists one entry per CDR3 protein and no DNA. This sample's table reports some 130,000 distinct CDR3 sequences. Sequencing was performed on naive CXCR3- CD8+ T cells from blood. Subset denoted: CD45RO-CCR7+CD27+CD95- naive CD8+ T cells lacking CXCR3 (TNR3-). All receptors come from a human donor in good health. Some clones in this sample may be carry-over from other donors' samples.

The V gene is TRBV20-1, the J gene TRBJ2-3; with no DNA, the TCRdb D assignment of TRBD1 cannot be verified. CDR1 is DFQATT and CDR2 is SNEGSKA in the germline V gene (reference sequence). The CDR3 extends over 15 amino acids. CDR3 protein: CSAAMTSGVADTQYF.

The chain has TRBV7-6 and TRBJ2-5; there is no DNA to check the TCRdb D call of TRBD2. The CDR3 runs 14 residues. Germline CDR1 is SGHVS and CDR2 is FNYEAQ. The CDR3 here is CASSLTLGGETQYF.

The V call is TRBV14, the J call TRBJ2-1; as DNA is missing, the TRBD2 call by TCRdb cannot be tested. The germline gives CDR1 SGHDN, CDR2 FVKESK. The length of the CDR3 is 14 residues. This chain's CDR3 is CASSPPSSFGEQFF.

This sequence joins TRBV28 and TRBJ2-3; the D call from TCRdb, TRBD1, cannot be confirmed without DNA. This CDR3 region has 13 residues. Germline V lookup: CDR1 MDHEN, CDR2 SYDVKM. CDR3 sequence: CASSQGETDTQYF.

The CDR3 is CASSPGLAGVALGTDTQYF. The chain employs TRBV12-3 or TRBV12-4 and TRBJ2-3; TCRdb picks TRBD2, but there is no DNA to check that call. This CDR3 has 19 residues.

The chain joins TRBV20-1 to TRBJ2-3; TCRdb calls TRBD1, which cannot be checked without DNA. Germline CDR1 and CDR2: DFQATT and SNEGSKA (reference sequence). The CDR3 loop spans 16 amino acids. CDR3 amino acids: CSARDLDRGFTDTQYF.

The chain joins TRBV24-1 to TRBJ2-1; the D gene TCRdb calls, TRBD2, cannot be checked with no DNA. CDR1 is KGHDR, CDR2 SFDVKD, per germline. The CDR3 totals 16 residues. CDR3 sequence reads: CATSDFKREVDNEQFF.

This rearrangement joins TRBV7-9 to TRBJ1-2; the D gene TCRdb calls, TRBD1, cannot be checked with no DNA. CDR3 length equals 14 residues. Germline lookup yields CDR1 SEHNR and CDR2 FQNEAQ (reference sequence). CDR3 loop: CASSGGQGNYGYTF.

This chain's CDR3 is CASSYVQGGPEAFF. The rearrangement joins TRBV13 to TRBJ1-1; the TRBD1 assignment by TCRdb is unverifiable without DNA. The CDR3 spans 14 residues. Germline CDR1 and CDR2: PRHDT and FYEKMQ (reference sequence).